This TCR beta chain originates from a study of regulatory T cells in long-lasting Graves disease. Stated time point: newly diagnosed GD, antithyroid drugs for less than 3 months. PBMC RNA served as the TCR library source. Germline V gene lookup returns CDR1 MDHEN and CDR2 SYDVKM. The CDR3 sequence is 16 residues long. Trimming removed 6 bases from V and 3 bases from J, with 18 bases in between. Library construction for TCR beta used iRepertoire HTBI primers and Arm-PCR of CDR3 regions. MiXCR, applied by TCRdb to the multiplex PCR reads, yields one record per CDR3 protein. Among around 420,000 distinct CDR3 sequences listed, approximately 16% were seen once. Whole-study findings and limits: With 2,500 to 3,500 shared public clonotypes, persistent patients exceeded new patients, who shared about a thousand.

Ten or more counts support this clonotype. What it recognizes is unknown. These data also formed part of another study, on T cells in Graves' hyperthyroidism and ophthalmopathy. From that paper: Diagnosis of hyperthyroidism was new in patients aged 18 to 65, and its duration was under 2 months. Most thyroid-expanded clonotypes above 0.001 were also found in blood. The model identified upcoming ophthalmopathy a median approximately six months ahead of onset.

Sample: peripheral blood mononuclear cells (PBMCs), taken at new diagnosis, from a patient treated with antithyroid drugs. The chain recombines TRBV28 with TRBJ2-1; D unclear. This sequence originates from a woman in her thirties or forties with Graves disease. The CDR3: CASSPRWAVLYNEQFF. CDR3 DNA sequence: TGTGCCAGCAGCCCTAGATGGGCGGTTCTCTACAATGAGCAGTTCTTC.